Below are 22 T cell receptor beta chains sequenced from a single sample in a study of PD-L1 blockade in urothelial cancer. Only in-frame clones appear in the TCRdb table, and some are missing; sequencing was by immunoSEQ multiplex PCR. The sample holds 50,000 or so clones, approximately 83% seen once. The time point here: peripheral blood 6 weeks after treatment start. Sequenced here: PBMCs, sampled around atezolizumab (anti-PD-L1) treatment. The receptors were gathered from a man aged 55-75 years with urothelial cancer.

V gene TRBV2 combines with J gene TRBJ1-2; D possibly corresponds to TRBD1 (5 bases). The V gene lost 2 bases and the J gene lost 4 bases, with 11 bases spanning the gap. Germline V gene sequence: CDR1 SNHLY, CDR2 FYNNEI. The CDR3 is 14 residues long. CDR3 sequence: CASSEQGMGYGYTF. The CDR3 DNA reads as TGTGCCAGCAGTGAACAGGGAATGGGCTATGGCTACACCTTC.

J is TRBJ1-1 and V is TRBV10-3, with 7 bases matching TRBD1. The CDR3 spans 14 residues. CDR1 is ENHRY, CDR2 SYGVKD, per germline. V was clipped by 4 bases and J by 1 base; unmatched bases: 3. The CDR3 bases are TGTGCCATCAGTGGGAGACAGGGGAACACTGAAGCTTTCTTT. Amino acid sequence: CAISGRQGNTEAFF.

The chain employs TRBV20-1 and TRBJ2-5; TRBD1 might be the D (6 bases). Germline values: CDR1 DFQATT, CDR2 SNEGSKA (reference sequence). V was cut by 4 bases and J by 5 bases, with 8 bases left in between. This CDR3 has 11 residues. The CDR3 region is CSAKRGETQYF. The DNA of the CDR3 is TGCAGTGCTAAGAGGGGGGAGACCCAGTACTTC.

The J gene is TRBJ2-5, the V gene TRBV7-3, with a weak D call TRBD2 (5 bases). The CDR3 extends over 15 amino acids. The ends were cut back, 5 bases at V and 5 bases at J, with 18 bases in the middle. Germline CDR1 is SGHTA and CDR2 is FQGTGA. In nucleotides, the CDR3 is TGTGCCAGCAGCCCCGGAAAGAGGGTGGGGGAGACCCAGTACTTC. It codes for CASSPGKRVGETQYF. The entire variable domain, with the rest obtained from reference TRBV7-3 and TRBJ2-5, is as follows: GAGVSQTPSNKVTEKGKYVELRCDPISGHTALYWYRQSLGQGPEFLIYFQGTGAADDSGLPNDRFFAVRPEGSVSTLKIQRTERGDSAVYLCASSPGKRVGETQYFGPGTRLLVL.

This chain uses TRBV7-3 with TRBJ2-3; 13 bases match TRBD2. V lost 3 bases to trimming and J lost 5 bases; unmatched junction nucleotides: 5. In germline, CDR1 is SGHTA, CDR2 FQGTGA. The CDR3 is 16 residues long. CDR3 coding DNA: TGTGCCAGCAGCTTTGACGGGACTAGCGGGAAAGATACGCAGTATTTT. This encodes CASSFDGTSGKDTQYF.

The V and J genes are TRBV5-4 and TRBJ2-3; the D gene is possibly TRBD2 (5 bases). This CDR3 has 15 residues. The germline gives CDR1 SGHNT, CDR2 YYREEE (reference sequence). The V end was cut by 0 bases, the J end by 1 base, with 9 bases between. The CDR3 reads CASSLGGHGTDTQYF. CDR3 nucleotides: TGTGCCAGCAGCTTGGGCGGGCATGGCACAGATACGCAGTATTTT. The complete variable domain, with remaining parts taken from reference TRBV5-4 and TRBJ2-3, reads ETGVTQSPTHLIKTRGQQVTLRCSSQSGHNTVSWYQQALGQGPQFIFQYYREEENGRGNFPPRFSGLQFPNYSSELNVNALELDDSALYLCASSLGGHGTDTQYFGPGTRLTVL.

The rearrangement joins TRBV21-1 to TRBJ1-3; the table gives TRBD1 as D, unverified against the DNA. TRBV21-1 is termed a pseudogene. This CDR3 region has 19 residues. DNA for the CDR3: TGTGCCAGCAGCAAAGGGAGGCCCTACAGGGGGTCCTCTGGAAACACCATATATTTT. Translation gives CASSKGRPYRGSSGNTIYF.

V is TRBV5-6 and J is TRBJ1-3, with D uncertain. V was pared by 1 base and J by 1 base, with 9 bases between. The V gene's germline CDR1 is SGHDT and CDR2 YYEEEE. There are 15 residues in the CDR3. CDR3 sequence: CASSLIDRSGNTIYF. CDR3 coding DNA: TGTGCCAGCAGCTTGATCGATAGATCTGGAAACACCATATATTTT.

The chain is built from TRBV5-1 and TRBJ2-2; TRBD2 might be the D (6 bases). The CDR3 totals 15 residues. Germline V CDR1 and CDR2: SGHRS, YFSETQ. Trimming removed 9 bases at V and 0 bases at J, with 15 bases between. The DNA for the CDR3 is TGCGCCACCAGGGTCGGGGGAGCGAACACCGGGGAGCTGTTTTTT. Translated, it gives CATRVGGANTGELFF. Supplemented by reference TRBV5-1 and TRBJ2-2, the full variable domain reads KAGVTQTPRYLIKTRGQQVTLSCSPISGHRSVSWYQQTPGQGLQFLFEYFSETQRNKGNFPGRFSGRQFSNSRSEMNVSTLELGDSALYLCATRVGGANTGELFFGEGSRLTVL.

The chain carries TRBV5-1 and TRBJ2-7; 9 bases match TRBD1. The CDR3 length is 15 residues. The germline CDR1 and CDR2 sequences are SGHRS and YFSETQ. The junction had 7 bases not matched to a gene; V was cut back by 5 bases and J by 1 base. The CDR3, as DNA: TGCGCCAGCAGATATTCGGGACAGGGATCCTACGAGCAGTACTTC. Residues: CASRYSGQGSYEQYF.

J is TRBJ1-1 and V is TRBV7-9, with D possibly being TRBD1 (6 bases). Trimming cost V 5 bases and J 6 bases, with 22 bases left between them. This CDR3 is 16 amino acids long. Germline lookup yields CDR1 SEHNR and CDR2 FQNEAQ (reference sequence). CDR3 residues: CASSQRQAGPVAEAFF. CDR3 nucleotide sequence: TGTGCCAGCAGCCAAAGACAGGCAGGGCCGGTCGCTGAAGCTTTCTTT.

V is TRBV10-3 and J is TRBJ1-4; possible D gene TRBD1, 5 bases. The CDR3 runs 15 residues. The germline V gene has CDR1 ENHRY and CDR2 SYGVKD. Trimming removed 4 bases at V and 8 bases at J, with 17 bases between. In DNA, the CDR3 is TGTGCCATCAGTGCGGGGGGTTCGGGTGGAGAAAAACTGTTTTTT. Translated, it gives CAISAGGSGGEKLFF.

The V gene is TRBV19, the J gene TRBJ2-1, with TRBD2 matching over 7 bases. CDR1 is LNHDA and CDR2 is SQIVND in the germline V gene (reference sequence). Germline trimming cut 1 base from V and 10 bases from J; bases unmatched to any gene: 13. The CDR3 length is 16 residues. CDR3 loop: CASSIGPSGGTGEQFF. DNA for the CDR3: TGTGCCAGTAGTATAGGTCCTAGCGGTGGGACTGGGGAGCAGTTCTTC.

The V call is TRBV7-3, the J call TRBJ2-5; TRBD1 matches at 7 bases. Germline-derived CDR1 and CDR2 are SGHTA and FQGTGA. CDR3 length: 14 residues. Unmatched junction bases numbered 4, after V lost 1 base and J lost 5 bases. CDR3 loop: CASSLIQGVETQYF. CDR3 DNA sequence: TGTGCCAGCAGCTTAATCCAGGGGGTTGAGACCCAGTACTTC.

The CDR3 DNA reads as TGCGCCAGCAGCCAAGTGTCGCCAGCTAACTATGGCTACACCTTC. This encodes CASSQVSPANYGYTF. The chain couples TRBV4-3 to TRBJ1-2; D not certain. The CDR3 consists of 15 residues. V was pared by 1 base and J by 0 bases, with 9 bases between. CDR1 is LGHNA, CDR2 YSLEER, per germline.

V is TRBV6-5 and J is TRBJ2-3; TRBD2 aligns across 11 bases. Per germline, CDR1 MNHEY and CDR2 SVGAGI. Unmatched junction bases numbered 11, after V lost 8 bases and J lost 7 bases. The CDR3 spans 15 residues. The CDR3 DNA sequence: TGTGCCAGCCATGGGGCTAGCGGGGGGAGGAATACGCAGTATTTT. This sequence encodes CASHGASGGRNTQYF.

A few counts support this clone. V gene TRBV2 combines with J gene TRBJ1-2; a possible D gene is TRBD1 (6 bases). Germline CDR1 reads SNHLY; CDR2 reads FYNNEI. There are 15 residues in the CDR3. Trimming left V 7 bases short and J 0 bases short, with 15 bases between. Here the CDR3 DNA reads TGTGCCAGCACCACTTCAGGGGCAGCTAACTATGGCTACACCTTC. Translation: CASTTSGAANYGYTF.

The chain recombines TRBV5-8 with TRBJ1-6; D is ambiguous. The CDR3 consists of 15 residues. Between the trimmed V and J ends, which lost 6 bases and 1 base, there was a span of 11 bases. CDR1 SGHTS and CDR2 YDEGEE come from the germline V gene. Here the CDR3 DNA reads TGTGCCAGCACCCGAGGGCGTTCCTATAATTCACCCCTCCACTTT. Translation gives CASTRGRSYNSPLHF.

The chain joins TRBV11-2 to TRBJ2-1; 10 bases agree with TRBD1. Per the germline V gene, CDR1 is SGHAT and CDR2 is FQNNGV. This CDR3 comprises 15 residues. Germline trimming cut 4 bases from V and 8 bases from J; bases unmatched to any gene: 8. CDR3 sequence (DNA): TGTGCCAGCAGCTCCGGGACAGGGGCGGTTCATGAGCAGTTCTTC. Translation: CASSSGTGAVHEQFF.

The CDR3 bases are TGTGCCAGTAGATCTCCCCCCGGGACAGGGGGCGGAAAGGGCTATGGCTACACCTTC. Its protein is CASRSPPGTGGGKGYGYTF. V is TRBV19 and J is TRBJ1-2; 12 bases line up with TRBD1. This CDR3 has 19 residues. V was pared by 6 bases and J by 4 bases, with 18 bases of the junction left unmatched. Germline V CDR1 and CDR2: LNHDA, SQIVND (reference sequence). Filled out from reference TRBV19 and TRBJ1-2, the complete variable domain reads DGGITQSPKYLFRKEGQNVTLSCEQNLNHDAMYWYRQDPGQGLRLIYYSQIVNDFQKGDIAEGYSVSREKKESFPLTVTSAQKNPTAFYLCASRSPPGTGGGKGYGYTFGSGTRLTVV.

The V gene is TRBV4-2, the J gene TRBJ2-2, with TRBD2 matching over 10 bases. This CDR3 region has 18 residues. Germline CDR1 and CDR2: LGHNA and YNFKEQ. With 0 bases clipped from V and 5 bases from J, the junction kept 9 bases outside the gene matches. Here the CDR3 reads CASSQDRLAGGRTGELFF. CDR3 nucleotide sequence: TGTGCCAGCAGCCAAGATAGATTAGCGGGGGGCCGAACCGGGGAGCTGTTTTTT.

The gene calls are TRBV6-5 and TRBJ1-5; D is uncertain. The V and J ends lost 0 bases and 3 bases respectively, with 9 bases between them. The CDR3 is 15 residues long. From germline, CDR1 is MNHEY and CDR2 SVGAGI. The CDR3 DNA follows: TGTGCCAGCAGTTACTCGCGGGTGGTCAATCAGCCCCAGCATTTT. This gives the protein CASSYSRVVNQPQHF.